A single sample is the source of the 8 T cell receptor beta chains below, sequenced in a study of cytomegalovirus exposure and HLA in healthy donors. 13 Jbeta primers and 60 Vbeta primers were used for the PCR. Sequencing was performed with immunoSEQ multiplex PCR; in TCRdb, only in-frame clones are kept and a portion is missing. The sample includes about 150,000 clones, less than 85% of them seen just once. The sequencing sample was made of PBMCs. The receptors come from a woman in her fifties or sixties in good health and CMV-seropositive.

The chain carries TRBV5-6 and TRBJ2-4; TRBD2 might be the D (5 bases). Trimming stripped 2 bases from V and 2 bases from J, with 8 bases between. CDR3 length: 14 amino acids. Germline lookup yields CDR1 SGHDT and CDR2 YYEEEE. The CDR3 sequence is CASSFSGSKNIQYF. As DNA, the CDR3 is TGTGCCAGCAGCTTCAGCGGTTCCAAAAACATTCAGTACTTC. Filled out from reference TRBV5-6 and TRBJ2-4, the complete variable domain reads DAGVTQSPTHLIKTRGQQVTLRCSPKSGHDTVSWYQQALGQGPQFIFQYYEEEERQRGNFPDRFSGHQFPNYSSELNVNALLLGDSALYLCASSFSGSKNIQYFGAGTRLSVL.

This clone occurred once. The chain uses TRBV28 and TRBJ2-3, with D hard to call. This CDR3 spans 12 amino acids. CDR1 and CDR2 from the germline V gene are MDHEN and SYDVKM. V was pared by 5 bases and J by 5 bases, with 8 bases between. The CDR3 is CASSAQVDTQYF. The DNA for the CDR3 is TGTGCCAGCAGTGCGCAGGTAGATACGCAGTATTTT.

The chain couples TRBV6-1 to TRBJ2-3, with 8 bases identical to TRBD2. After removal of 7 bases from V and 4 bases from J, the junction contained 4 bases not matched to a gene. The germline V gene encodes CDR1 MNHNS and CDR2 SASEGT. This CDR3 region has 13 residues. The CDR3 bases are TGTGCCAGCACGGCGGGGGGCCCAGATACGCAGTATTTT. Its protein product is CASTAGGPDTQYF.

This clone was seen only a few times. The sample contains more than one DNA sequence encoding this CDR3. This sequence joins TRBV19 and TRBJ1-2; the D gene is possibly TRBD1 (5 bases). Trimming left V 3 bases short and J 7 bases short, with 9 bases between. The CDR3 runs 12 residues. CDR1 is LNHDA, CDR2 SQIVND, per germline (reference sequence). The CDR3 bases are TGTGCCAGTAGTATGGTAACAGGTGGCTACACCTTC. Translated, it gives CASSMVTGGYTF.

This rearrangement joins TRBV7-2 to TRBJ2-5; perhaps TRBD2 as D (6 bases). CDR3 length: 14 amino acids. V lost 5 bases and J lost 4, with 14 bases in between. Germline values: CDR1 SGHTA, CDR2 FQGNSA. In DNA, the CDR3 is TGTGCCAGCAGCCAAGGTGGAGGGGTAGAGACCCAGTACTTC. This translates into CASSQGGGVETQYF.

In the case of this clone: The identical CDR3 is also encoded by other nucleotide sequences in the sample. The chain links TRBV6-1 to TRBJ1-3, with 10 bases that match TRBD1. The CDR3 is made up of 14 amino acids. Trimming removed 6 bases from V and 2 bases from J; junction bases left unmatched: 1. Germline-derived CDR1 and CDR2 are MNHNS and SASEGT. The CDR3: CASRGTGAGNTIYF. As DNA, the CDR3 is TGTGCCAGCAGGGGGACAGGGGCTGGAAACACCATATATTTT.

V and J are TRBV18 and TRBJ2-6; D possibly corresponds to TRBD2 (6 bases). Trimming shortened V by 2 bases and J by 0 bases, and 14 bases separated the two germline ends. The germline CDR1 and CDR2 sequences are KGHSH and LQKENI. The CDR3 spans 18 residues. DNA for the CDR3: TGTGCCAGCTCACCATACGGGACTGGGGGCTCTGGGGCCAACGTCCTGACTTTC. Residues: CASSPYGTGGSGANVLTF.

On this clone: One end of the junction is discordant with germline, which a read error may explain. The V and J genes are TRBV30 and TRBJ1-5; TRBD1 might be the D (5 bases). Germline V CDR1 and CDR2: GTSNPN, SVGIG (reference sequence). CDR3 length equals 14 residues. CDR3 amino acids: CARSVTGHNQPQHF. The DNA for the CDR3 is TGTGCCCGGAGTGTCACAGGCCACAATCAGCCCCAGCATTTT. The whole variable domain, filled in from reference TRBV30 and TRBJ1-5, reads SQTIHQWPATLVQPVGSPLSLECTVEGTSNPNLYWYRQAAGRGLQLLFYSVGIGQISSEVPQNLSASRPQDRQFILSSKKLLLSDSGFYLCARSVTGHNQPQHFGDGTRLSIL.